This T cell receptor (beta chain) stems from a study of shared clonotypes between healthy human individuals. Study as a whole: CD4 naive and CD4 memory each took three plates per donor, while CD8 naive took two and CD8 memory one.

V was clipped by 4 bases and J by 6 bases; unmatched bases: 26. CDR1 and CDR2 from the germline V gene are GTSNPN and SVGIG (reference sequence). The CDR3 has 19 residues. CD45RO-negative CD8 cells positively selected for CCR7 made up the naive population, which excluded terminally differentiated effector memory CD45RA+ cells. Profiled with immunoSEQ multiplex PCR; TCRdb holds only in-frame clones, not every one. The data contain roughly 2.1 million clones, approximately 94% of them singletons. Sequenced sample: naive CD8+ T cells from PBMCs. This rearrangement joins TRBV30 to TRBJ1-1; 7 bases are a match to TRBD1. This TCR came from a young man in good health. Some clones in this sample may be carry-over from other donors' samples. CDR3 coding DNA: TGTGCCTGGACCGCCTCTCTCCCCTCCGGGGACAGATTATGGGCTGAAGCTTTCTTT. Translating gives CAWTASLPSGDRLWAEAFF.